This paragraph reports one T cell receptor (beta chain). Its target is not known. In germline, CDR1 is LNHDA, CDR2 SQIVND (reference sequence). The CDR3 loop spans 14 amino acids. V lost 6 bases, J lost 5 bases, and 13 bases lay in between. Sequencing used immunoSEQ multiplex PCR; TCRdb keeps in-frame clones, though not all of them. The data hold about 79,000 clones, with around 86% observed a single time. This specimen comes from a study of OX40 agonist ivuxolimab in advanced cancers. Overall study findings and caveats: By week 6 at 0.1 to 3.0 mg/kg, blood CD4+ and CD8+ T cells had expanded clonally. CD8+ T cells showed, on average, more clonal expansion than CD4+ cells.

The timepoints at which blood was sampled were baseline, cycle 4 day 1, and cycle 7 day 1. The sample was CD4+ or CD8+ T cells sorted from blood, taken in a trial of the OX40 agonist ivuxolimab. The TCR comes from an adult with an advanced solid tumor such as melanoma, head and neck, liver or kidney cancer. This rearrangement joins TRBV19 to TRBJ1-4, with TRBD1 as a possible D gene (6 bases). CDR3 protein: CASSEGGVNEKLFF. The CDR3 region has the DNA TGTGCCAGTAGCGAGGGGGGAGTGAATGAAAAACTGTTTTTT.